The 31 T cell receptor beta chains in this list originate from one sample, sequenced in a study of T cell repertoires in cytomegalovirus infection. Which antigens these TCRs recognize remains unknown. TCRdb itself ran the reads through MiXCR, one entry per CDR3 protein. This table has around 900,000 distinct CDR3 sequences, about a third appearing once. The source material was cultured CD8+ T cells from PBMCs, sampled from culture after CMV antigen stimulation. The receptors here all came from a human donor in good health (CMV status not recorded). Some clones in this sample may be carry-over from other donors' samples.

Here the CDR3 reads CASTEDGGGTDTQYF. In DNA, the CDR3 is TGTGCCAGCACCGAGGATGGGGGTGGCACAGATACGCAGTATTTT. This chain links TRBV5-6 with TRBJ2-3; either TRBD1 or TRBD2 may supply D (5 bases each). V was trimmed by 6 bases and J by 1 base, leaving 15 bases between them. The CDR3 runs 15 residues. Germline V lookup: CDR1 SGHDT, CDR2 YYEEEE.

V usage is TRBV15 and J usage is TRBJ1-2, with D possibly matching TRBD1 (5 bases). This CDR3 comprises 16 residues. V was trimmed by 5 bases and J by 4 bases, leaving 20 bases between them. Germline-derived CDR1 and CDR2 are LNHNV and YYDKDF (reference sequence). CDR3 in DNA: TGTGCCACCAGCCCCGCCGCGGGGGTAGGGTTCTATGGCTACACCTTC. This translates into CATSPAAGVGFYGYTF. Combining the CDR3 with reference TRBV15 and TRBJ1-2 gives the whole variable domain DAMVIQNPRYQVTQFGKPVTLSCSQTLNHNVMYWYQQKSSQAPKLLFHYYDKDFNNEADTPDNFQSRRPNTSFCFLDIRSPGLGDTAMYLCATSPAAGVGFYGYTFGSGTRLTVV.

V usage is TRBV9 and J usage is TRBJ1-2; weak D call: TRBD1 (5 bases). Germline CDR1 reads SGDLS; CDR2 reads YYNGEE. V was cut by 4 bases and J by 1 base, with 17 bases left in between. This CDR3 is 16 amino acids long. CDR3 in amino acids: CASSIPRGGYNYGYTF. DNA of the CDR3: TGTGCCAGCAGCATACCACGGGGCGGATATAACTATGGCTACACCTTC.

Remarks on this clonotype: The junction differs from germline at one of its ends, possibly a read error. CDR3 DNA sequence: TGTGCCAGCAGCCAAGGGGTGGGGTACAGGGAGAACACTGAAGCTTTCTTT. This gives the protein CASSQGVGYRENTEAFF. The V call is TRBV4-1, the J call TRBJ1-1, with a possible D match to TRBD1 (6 bases). Germline loops: CDR1 MGHRA, CDR2 YSYEKL. This CDR3 has 17 amino acids.

This clonotype was seen at least ten times. The chain recombines TRBV7-8 with TRBJ1-1; D may be TRBD1 (5 bases). Trimming pared 4 bases from V and 0 bases from J, leaving 9 bases between. The V gene's germline CDR1 is SGHVS and CDR2 FQNEAQ. CDR3 length: 14 amino acids. The CDR3 loop is CASSYRGMNTEAFF. The DNA of the CDR3 is TGTGCCAGCAGCTACCGGGGGATGAACACTGAAGCTTTCTTT.

This clonotype was found many times. The chain joins TRBV27 to TRBJ1-6; D gene uncertain. This CDR3 spans 15 amino acids. Trimming pared 3 bases from V and 0 bases from J, leaving 6 bases between. Per the germline V gene, CDR1 is MNHEY and CDR2 is SMNVEV (reference sequence). CDR3 in amino acids: CASSFGSSYNSPLHF. CDR3 DNA sequence: TGTGCCAGCAGTTTTGGGAGCTCCTATAATTCACCCCTCCACTTT.

This clonotype was picked up many times. The J gene is TRBJ1-1, the V gene TRBV7-2; D not certain. The CDR3 has 13 residues. Trimming cost V 3 bases and J 2 bases, with 7 bases left between them. Looked up from germline, CDR1 is SGHTA and CDR2 is FQGNSA. CDR3 loop: CASSFLINTEAFF. In DNA form, the CDR3 reads TGTGCCAGCAGCTTCCTCATCAACACTGAAGCTTTCTTT.

The rearrangement uses TRBV6-1 and TRBJ2-7; 9 bases match TRBD1. Germline CDR1 MNHNS, CDR2 SASEGT. The V gene end was trimmed by 5 bases and the J gene end by 9 bases; junction bases not matched to a gene: 14. The CDR3 totals 15 residues. The CDR3 here is CASSQPRDRDVRQYF. DNA of the CDR3: TGTGCCAGCAGTCAACCCCGGGACAGGGATGTAAGGCAGTACTTC.

This clonotype was seen at least ten times. The rearrangement joins TRBV6-2 or TRBV6-3 to TRBJ2-1; no reliable D call. V was cut by 6 bases and J by 12 bases, with 18 bases left in between. Germline values: CDR1 MNHEY, CDR2 SVGEGT. This CDR3 region has 13 residues. The CDR3 sequence: CASRSDLDPWQFF. The CDR3 DNA follows: TGTGCCAGCAGATCCGACCTCGATCCATGGCAGTTCTTC.

Turning to this clonotype: This may come from a read error, since a much larger clone is one base off. The chain combines TRBV12-3 or TRBV12-4 with TRBJ2-2; D might be TRBD2 (5 bases). The CDR3 covers 14 residues. V gave up 7 bases and J gave up 1 base, with 10 bases separating them. CDR3: CASTPDWNTGELFF. Written as DNA, the CDR3 is TGTGCCAGCACCCCGGACTGGAACACCGGGGAGCTGTTTTTT.

Only a few counts were recorded for this clonotype. J is TRBJ2-7 and V is TRBV7-6; 9 bases map to TRBD1. V lost 1 base to trimming and J lost 6 bases; unmatched junction nucleotides: 7. The CDR3 totals 15 residues. Germline CDR1 and CDR2: SGHVS and FNYEAQ. The CDR3 protein is CASSLVGTGSREQYF. Here the CDR3 DNA reads TGTGCCAGCAGCTTAGTCGGGACAGGGTCTCGCGAGCAGTACTTC.

J is TRBJ2-7 and V is TRBV27; 7 positions match TRBD1. Germline values: CDR1 MNHEY, CDR2 SMNVEV (reference sequence). The CDR3 sequence is 16 residues long. J was trimmed by 0 bases and V by 5 bases; bases with no gene match: 10. CDR3 sequence: CASSPFTGTVSYEQYV. For the CDR3, the DNA is TGTGCCAGCAGTCCGTTCACCGGGACAGTCTCCTACGAGCAGTACGTC.

The genes are TRBV4-1 and TRBJ2-2, with D tentatively TRBD1 (6 bases). V was shortened by 2 bases and J by 5 bases, with 12 bases between the two germline ends. The CDR3 is 15 residues long. Germline V CDR1 and CDR2: MGHRA, YSYEKL. The CDR3 protein is CASSQYKTGTGELFF. The DNA for the CDR3 is TGCGCCAGCAGCCAATACAAAACAGGGACCGGGGAGCTGTTTTTT.

This clonotype was detected once. J is TRBJ2-3 and V is TRBV10-2; TRBD1 aligns across 8 bases. The CDR3 runs 19 residues. The germline V gene has CDR1 WSHSY and CDR2 SAAADI. V was clipped by 2 bases and J by 4 bases; unmatched bases: 17. The CDR3 nucleotides read TGCGCCAGCAGTGAGGGGGGACAGGACGGGACACCACACGCAGATACGCAGTATTTT. This translates into CASSEGGQDGTPHADTQYF.

V and J are TRBV4-3 and TRBJ2-1, with D possibly being TRBD2 (7 bases). Trimming took 1 base from V and 8 from J, leaving 12 bases between them. The CDR3 extends over 14 amino acids. Germline CDR1 is LGHNA and CDR2 is YSLEER. The DNA for the CDR3 is TGCGCCAGCAGCCAAGTAGGGGGGGGGGATGAGCAGTTCTTC. Protein: CASSQVGGGDEQFF.

The V gene is TRBV19, the J gene TRBJ2-5, with a weak D call TRBD2 (5 bases). V dropped 5 bases and J dropped 9 bases, with 25 bases sitting between them. There are 16 residues in the CDR3. Germline V gene sequence: CDR1 LNHDA, CDR2 SQIVND (reference sequence). CDR3 residues: CASSPDERAPGLAQYF. The CDR3 DNA reads as TGTGCCAGTAGTCCCGATGAGAGGGCACCCGGGTTGGCCCAGTACTTC. Supplemented by reference TRBV19 and TRBJ2-5, the full variable domain reads DGGITQSPKYLFRKEGQNVTLSCEQNLNHDAMYWYRQDPGQGLRLIYYSQIVNDFQKGDIAEGYSVSREKKESFPLTVTSAQKNPTAFYLCASSPDERAPGLAQYFGPGTRLLVL.

The genes are TRBV5-1 and TRBJ2-3; 14 bases align to TRBD2. V shed 4 bases, J shed 0 bases, and the junction held 7 bases outside the gene matches. From germline, CDR1 is SGHRS and CDR2 YFSETQ. This CDR3 comprises 18 residues. The CDR3 sequence is CASSPVGLAGASTDTQYF. CDR3 in DNA: TGCGCCAGCAGCCCTGTGGGACTAGCGGGGGCCAGCACAGATACGCAGTATTTT.

The CDR3 DNA reads as TGTGCCAGCAGCTTCCCCCTTGGTAGTTCCTATGAGCAGTTCTTC. Its protein is CASSFPLGSSYEQFF. This sequence joins TRBV7-2 and TRBJ2-1, with no clear D. The V gene's germline CDR1 is SGHTA and CDR2 FQGNSA. Trimming removed 3 bases from V and 8 bases from J, with 17 bases in between. The CDR3 extends over 15 amino acids.

This clonotype came up a few times. In nucleotides, the CDR3 is TGTGCCAGTAAGGGTCCCGGACGGAGCTCCTACAATGAGCAGTTCTTC. Amino acid sequence: CASKGPGRSSYNEQFF. The chain combines TRBV19 with TRBJ2-1; unclear D gene. Germline CDR1 reads LNHDA; CDR2 reads SQIVND (reference sequence). V lost 7 bases, J lost 0 bases, and 16 bases lay in between. The CDR3 sequence is 16 residues long.

The CDR3 nucleotides are TGCAGTGCCCCGTGGGGGGGAGTGCGGAACAATGAGCAGTTCTTC. This sequence encodes CSAPWGGVRNNEQFF. The chain is built from TRBV20-1 and TRBJ2-1, with 7 positions matching TRBD2. The ends lost 6 bases at V and 5 bases at J; junction bases unmatched: 13. This CDR3 comprises 15 residues. Germline CDR1 DFQATT, CDR2 SNEGSKA (reference sequence).

This clonotype was seen only a few times. V and J are TRBV15 and TRBJ2-1; unclear D gene. There are 16 residues in the CDR3. V lost 10 bases and J 10 bases, leaving 29 bases between the germline ends. CDR1 is LNHNV, CDR2 YYDKDF, per germline (reference sequence). The CDR3 protein is CAITPQPYTRSQEQFF. CDR3 in DNA: TGTGCCATCACCCCTCAGCCGTACACCCGTTCTCAAGAGCAGTTCTTC. The full variable domain, with the rest looked up from reference TRBV15 and TRBJ2-1, is DAMVIQNPRYQVTQFGKPVTLSCSQTLNHNVMYWYQQKSSQAPKLLFHYYDKDFNNEADTPDNFQSRRPNTSFCFLDIRSPGLGDTAMYLCAITPQPYTRSQEQFFGPGTRLTVL.

The V gene is TRBV7-6, the J gene TRBJ1-1, with D uncertain. Germline loops: CDR1 SGHVS, CDR2 FNYEAQ. Trimming took off 7 bases at V and 3 bases at J, with 15 bases between the two ends. There are 14 residues in the CDR3. For the CDR3, the DNA is TGTGCCAGCATCGGGGATAGGGTCGACACTGAAGCTTTCTTT. Its translation: CASIGDRVDTEAFF.

V usage is TRBV14 and J usage is TRBJ1-3; D gene unclear. The length of the CDR3 is 16 residues. The germline V gene has CDR1 SGHDN and CDR2 FVKESK. Between the trimmed V and J ends, which lost 2 bases and 7 bases, there was a span of 18 bases. The CDR3 DNA sequence: TGTGCCAGCAGCCAAAGGTCAAGTCCGCGTAAGAACACCATATATTTT. It is translated as CASSQRSSPRKNTIYF. The whole variable domain, remainder taken from reference TRBV14 and TRBJ1-3, is EAGVTQFPSHSVIEKGQTVTLRCDPISGHDNLYWYRRVMGKEIKFLLHFVKESKQDESGMPNNRFLAERTGGTYSTLKVQPAELEDSGVYFCASSQRSSPRKNTIYFGEGSWLTVV.

Comment on this clonotype: A read error may produce the germline difference seen at one junction end. The chain employs TRBV7-8 and TRBJ2-3; tentatively, D is TRBD1 (6 bases). The CDR3 is made up of 18 amino acids. Germline CDR1 reads SGHVS; CDR2 reads FQNEAQ. The CDR3: CVSSFPRGGQISTDTQYF. CDR3 nucleotide sequence: TGTGTCAGCAGCTTCCCCCGAGGGGGACAAATCAGCACAGATACGCAGTATTTT.

The chain recombines TRBV6-1 with TRBJ2-7; D gene unclear. V lost 2 bases and J 3 bases, leaving 14 bases between the germline ends. This CDR3 is built from 15 residues. Germline V gives CDR1 MNHNS, CDR2 SASEGT. This CDR3 reads CASSEMALDSYEQYF. CDR3 coding DNA: TGTGCCAGCAGTGAAATGGCCTTAGATAGCTACGAGCAGTACTTC.

This clonotype was seen a few times. V and J are TRBV6-2 or TRBV6-3 and TRBJ2-7, with D uncertain. The CDR3 is 12 amino acids. V shed 10 bases and J shed 4 bases, with 14 bases lying between them. The germline V gene has CDR1 MNHEY and CDR2 SVGEGT. CDR3 sequence reads: CATTNSRYEQYV. The CDR3 nucleotides read TGTGCCACCACCAATAGTAGATACGAGCAGTACGTC.

CDR3 bases: TGTGCCAGCAGCGCCCTGGGGGGGGCCCACAATGAGCAGTTCTTC. Its protein product is CASSALGGAHNEQFF. This rearrangement joins TRBV12-3 or TRBV12-4 to TRBJ2-1; D is possibly TRBD2 (7 bases). This CDR3 has 15 amino acids. V was clipped by 6 bases and J by 5 bases, with 17 bases between them.

The chain combines TRBV6-8 with TRBJ2-1; D not certain. Germline-derived CDR1 and CDR2 are MNHGY and SAAAGT. The CDR3 is 16 residues long. The germline V and J ends were trimmed by 2 bases and 7 bases, with 18 bases remaining between them. The DNA of the CDR3 is TGTGCCAGCAGTTACGGCCCCGTAAGTGTTGATAATGAGCAGTTCTTC. It codes for CASSYGPVSVDNEQFF.

The rearrangement links TRBV5-4 to TRBJ2-1; TRBD1 matches 9 bases. J lost 6 bases, V lost 0 bases, and 4 bases had no gene match. CDR1 SGHNT and CDR2 YYREEE come from the germline V gene (reference sequence). CDR3 length: 15 amino acids. CDR3 DNA sequence: TGTGCCAGCAGCTTGGATCCGACAGGGGGCAATGAGCAGTTCTTC. Its translation: CASSLDPTGGNEQFF. Looking up the rest from reference TRBV5-4 and TRBJ2-1 gives the full variable domain: ETGVTQSPTHLIKTRGQQVTLRCSSQSGHNTVSWYQQALGQGPQFIFQYYREEENGRGNFPPRFSGLQFPNYSSELNVNALELDDSALYLCASSLDPTGGNEQFFGPGTRLTVL.

This clonotype occurred many times. This chain links TRBV12-3 or TRBV12-4 with TRBJ1-1; no firm D call. This CDR3 region has 14 residues. Trimming stripped 7 bases from V and 4 bases from J, with 16 bases between. CDR3 sequence: CASNFITGGTEAFF. The CDR3 coding sequence is TGTGCCAGCAATTTTATTACTGGTGGCACTGAAGCTTTCTTT.

Comments on this clonotype: A much larger clone differs from this one at a single base, so this may be a read error. The chain employs TRBV7-4 and TRBJ2-7; tentatively, D is TRBD2 (6 bases). Germline CDR1 SGHVT, CDR2 SQSDAQ. CDR3 size: 17 residues. CDR3 in amino acids: CVSSFDRYRGGVYEQYF. The CDR3 nucleotides are TGTGTCAGCAGCTTCGACCGATACAGAGGAGGGGTCTACGAGCAGTACTTC.